Shown below are 29 T cell receptor beta chains from a single sample sequenced in a study of vaccination effects on CD4 cells after COVID-19 (dated by TCRdb to between 2020 and 2023). The library was built by means of the immunoSEQ multiplex PCR assay. TCRdb provides this immuneACCESS table in a form limited to in-frame rearrangements. Some clones are lacking; in checked studies, under half of them reflect an unresolved V gene, and why the rest are absent is not known. Across this sample there are about 73,000 clones, with around 78% seen only once. About 10% of the sample is held by the ten biggest clonotypes. The ViraFEST assay stimulated PBMC with viral peptide pools and then used TCR sequencing to identify antigen-specific CD4+ T cell clonotypes by expansion. After around 11 days of culture, CD4+ T cells were isolated with the EasySep CD4+ T cell isolation kit. The absence of prior SARS-CoV-2 infection in healthy vaccine recipients was confirmed by negative nucleocapsid antibodies before and after vaccination.

Their cognate antigens are unknown. The sample here was CD4+ T cells from PBMCs cultured with SARS-CoV-2 spike peptides, taken before COVID-19 vaccination. The cell subset or site label, as the study defines it: SARS-CoV-2 spike overlapping peptide pool stimulation. The source is a human donor who received a COVID-19 vaccine.

V and J are TRBV5-4 and TRBJ2-3; no reliable D call. Germline V CDR1 and CDR2: SGHNT, YYREEE (reference sequence). The CDR3 loop spans 11 amino acids. The ends were cut back, 2 bases at V and 6 bases at J, with 4 bases in the middle. The CDR3 nucleotides read TGTGCCAGCAGCTTCGGGGATACGCAGTATTTT. Its translation: CASSFGDTQYF.

In its sample, this clone was seen a few times. The rearrangement uses TRBV4-3 and TRBJ1-5; unclear D gene. The ends were cut back, 1 base at V and 5 bases at J, with 6 bases in the middle. From germline, CDR1 is LGHNA and CDR2 YSLEER. The CDR3 is made up of 13 amino acids. The CDR3 DNA follows: TGCGCCAGCAGCCAAGGTTGGGATCAGCCCCAGCATTTT. Residues: CASSQGWDQPQHF.

The chain uses TRBV19 and TRBJ1-2, with a weak D call TRBD1 (5 bases). Germline values: CDR1 LNHDA, CDR2 SQIVND (reference sequence). The CDR3 length is 14 residues. Deletions cut 3 bases from V and 8 bases from J, with 16 bases between. The CDR3 sequence: CASSIMSQGSGYTF. The CDR3, as DNA: TGTGCCAGTAGTATTATGTCGCAGGGATCAGGCTACACCTTC. The whole variable domain, filled in from reference TRBV19 and TRBJ1-2, reads DGGITQSPKYLFRKEGQNVTLSCEQNLNHDAMYWYRQDPGQGLRLIYYSQIVNDFQKGDIAEGYSVSREKKESFPLTVTSAQKNPTAFYLCASSIMSQGSGYTFGSGTRLTVV.

CDR3 sequence: CASSLGFRDNGREKLFF. The CDR3 DNA reads as TGTGCCAGCAGCTTAGGTTTCCGGGACAACGGGCGTGAAAAACTGTTTTTT. The rearrangement joins TRBV7-2 to TRBJ1-4; D possibly corresponds to TRBD1 (6 bases). CDR3 length: 17 residues. Trimming took 1 base from V and 7 from J, leaving 19 bases between them. CDR1 is SGHTA and CDR2 is FQGNSA in the germline V gene.

By its share, this clone is hyperexpanded. The chain joins TRBV5-1 to TRBJ2-6; the D is unclear. From germline, CDR1 is SGHRS and CDR2 YFSETQ. The ends were cut back, 2 bases at V and 0 bases at J, with 3 bases in the middle. The CDR3 is 14 residues long. CDR3 in DNA: TGCGCCAGCAGCTTATACTCTGGGGCCAACGTCCTGACTTTC. Amino acid sequence: CASSLYSGANVLTF.

V usage is TRBV28 and J usage is TRBJ2-7; 7 nucleotides align to TRBD1. Germline trimming cut 5 bases from V and 7 bases from J; bases unmatched to any gene: 8. The germline gives CDR1 MDHEN, CDR2 SYDVKM. The CDR3 has 13 amino acids. CDR3 in amino acids: CASSPVDREEQYV. The CDR3 nucleotides read TGTGCCAGCAGTCCCGTAGACAGGGAAGAGCAGTACGTC.

In its sample, this clone was seen once. The V call is TRBV5-1, the J call TRBJ2-5; 10 positions match TRBD2. Germline trimming cut 7 bases from V and 2 bases from J; bases unmatched to any gene: 5. Germline lookup yields CDR1 SGHRS and CDR2 YFSETQ. This CDR3 is 14 amino acids long. CDR3 sequence (DNA): TGCGCCAGCGCTAGCGGGGGACCACAAGAGACCCAGTACTTC. Translated: CASASGGPQETQYF. Complete variable domain (other parts from reference TRBV5-1 and TRBJ2-5): KAGVTQTPRYLIKTRGQQVTLSCSPISGHRSVSWYQQTPGQGLQFLFEYFSETQRNKGNFPGRFSGRQFSNSRSEMNVSTLELGDSALYLCASASGGPQETQYFGPGTRLLVL.

The gene calls are TRBV6-5 and TRBJ1-6, with D maybe TRBD1 (5 bases). Germline CDR1 reads MNHEY; CDR2 reads SVGAGI. This CDR3 is built from 14 residues. V gave up 6 bases and J gave up 6 bases, with 12 bases separating them. CDR3 in DNA: TGTGCCAGCAGGGGAGATAGGGGTAATTCACCCCTCCACTTT. As protein: CASRGDRGNSPLHF.

The V and J genes are TRBV9 and TRBJ1-4; D gene ambiguous. This CDR3 contains 14 residues. The germline V and J ends were trimmed by 0 bases and 7 bases, with 10 bases remaining between them. Germline V gene data show CDR1 as SGDLS and CDR2 as YYNGEE. CDR3 coding DNA: TGTGCCAGCAGCGTAGGGACTAGGAGTGAAAAACTGTTTTTT. It codes for CASSVGTRSEKLFF.

The genes are TRBV7-9 and TRBJ1-2, with TRBD1 as a possible D gene (5 bases). Deletions cut 3 bases from V and 3 bases from J, with 11 bases between. Germline-derived CDR1 and CDR2 are SEHNR and FQNEAQ (reference sequence). The CDR3 runs to 14 residues. The CDR3 loop is CASSFGDFHYGYTF. Here the CDR3 DNA reads TGTGCCAGCAGCTTCGGGGACTTCCACTATGGCTACACCTTC.

This clone has a single count. The rearrangement uses TRBV7-9 and TRBJ1-4; 7 nucleotides line up with TRBD1. Germline CDR1 reads SEHNR; CDR2 reads FQNEAQ (reference sequence). V lost 1 base and J lost 8; bases outside the gene matches: 7. This CDR3 region has 15 residues. CDR3 coding DNA: TGTGCCAGCAGCTTAGGAGAGGGGGCTGGGGAAAAACTGTTTTTT. Residues: CASSLGEGAGEKLFF.

The gene calls are TRBV5-5 and TRBJ2-5; D call uncertain. Germline CDR1 reads SGHKS; CDR2 reads YYEKEE (reference sequence). V shed 0 bases and J shed 5 bases, with 14 bases lying between them. CDR3 length: 15 amino acids. Here the CDR3 reads CASSLVSELGETQYF. CDR3 in DNA: TGTGCCAGCAGCTTGGTATCAGAGCTTGGGGAGACCCAGTACTTC. Using reference TRBV5-5 and TRBJ2-5 for the parts outside the CDR3, the full variable domain is DAGVTQSPTHLIKTRGQQVTLRCSPISGHKSVSWYQQVLGQGPQFIFQYYEKEERGRGNFPDRFSARQFPNYSSELNVNALLLGDSALYLCASSLVSELGETQYFGPGTRLLVL.

This chain uses TRBV7-3 with TRBJ2-1, with D unclear. Germline CDR1 and CDR2: SGHTA and FQGTGA. This CDR3 is 15 amino acids long. Trimming took 6 bases from V and 0 from J, leaving 12 bases between them. DNA for the CDR3: TGTGCCAGCAGTTCAGGCTCACCCTCCTACAATGAGCAGTTCTTC. This codes for CASSSGSPSYNEQFF.

The J gene is TRBJ1-1, the V gene TRBV5-1; possibly TRBD1 for D (5 bases). CDR1 is SGHRS, CDR2 YFSETQ, per germline. Trimming pared 4 bases from V and 1 base from J, leaving 11 bases between. This CDR3 region has 14 residues. CDR3 DNA sequence: TGCGCCAGCAGCCCCCAGGGTAGGAACACTGAAGCTTTCTTT. Its protein product is CASSPQGRNTEAFF.

This clone turned up a few times. V and J are TRBV19 and TRBJ1-2; a possible D gene is TRBD1 (5 bases). The CDR3 spans 13 residues. The germline gives CDR1 LNHDA, CDR2 SQIVND (reference sequence). V lost 6 bases and J lost 4, with 12 bases in between. CDR3 region: CASRGGGGYGYTF. The CDR3 DNA reads as TGTGCCAGTAGGGGCGGCGGGGGCTATGGCTACACCTTC. The full variable domain, rest sourced from reference TRBV19 and TRBJ1-2, is DGGITQSPKYLFRKEGQNVTLSCEQNLNHDAMYWYRQDPGQGLRLIYYSQIVNDFQKGDIAEGYSVSREKKESFPLTVTSAQKNPTAFYLCASRGGGGYGYTFGSGTRLTVV.

The gene calls are TRBV7-2 and TRBJ1-2; 8 bases match TRBD1. The ends lost 4 bases at V and 4 bases at J; junction bases unmatched: 8. The CDR3 is made up of 15 amino acids. The germline gives CDR1 SGHTA, CDR2 FQGNSA. In DNA, the CDR3 is TGTGCCAGCAGCTCCGGACAGGGAACATTCTATGGCTACACCTTC. Translation gives CASSSGQGTFYGYTF.

This clone came up a few times. The rearrangement joins TRBV19 to TRBJ1-6; D might be TRBD1 (6 bases). Germline V gene sequence: CDR1 LNHDA, CDR2 SQIVND (reference sequence). The CDR3 runs 15 residues. Trimming stripped 7 bases from V and 4 bases from J, with 14 bases between. CDR3 sequence reads: CASMSTGKYNSPLHF. CDR3 bases: TGTGCCAGTATGTCTACAGGGAAATATAATTCACCCCTCCACTTT.

The chain carries TRBV6-5 and TRBJ1-6; no firm D call. Germline CDR1 reads MNHEY; CDR2 reads SVGAGI. The CDR3 spans 16 residues. V lost 1 base and J lost 7, with 14 bases in between. The CDR3 coding sequence is TGTGCCAGCAGTTACTTTGGAGCGGATATCAATTCACCCCTCCACTTT. It translates to CASSYFGADINSPLHF.

The chain links TRBV2 to TRBJ2-2; perhaps D is TRBD1 or TRBD2 (7 bases each). V gave up 5 bases and J gave up 2 bases, with 15 bases separating them. Germline V gene data show CDR1 as SNHLY and CDR2 as FYNNEI. The CDR3 length is 16 residues. Here the CDR3 DNA reads TGTGCCAGCAGTACCCAGGGGGGGGTAAACACCGGGGAGCTGTTTTTT. It encodes CASSTQGGVNTGELFF.

The chain couples TRBV6-2 or TRBV6-3 to TRBJ2-4; 11 nucleotides match TRBD2. CDR3 length: 15 amino acids. J was trimmed by 0 bases and V by 5 bases; bases with no gene match: 0. CDR1 and CDR2 from the germline V gene are MNHEY and SVGEGT. CDR3 sequence (DNA): TGTGCCAGCAGTACTAGCGGGGGAGCCAAAAACATTCAGTACTTC. This encodes CASSTSGGAKNIQYF.

This chain uses TRBV3-1 (or the pseudogene TRBV3-2) with TRBJ2-2; TRBD2 might be the D (7 bases). CDR3 length: 16 amino acids. Germline V gene sequence: CDR1 LGHDT, CDR2 YNNKEL (reference sequence). V shed 6 bases and J shed 3 bases, with 17 bases lying between them. CDR3 in amino acids: CASSAIGGADTGELFF. The CDR3 DNA reads TGTGCCAGCAGTGCGATAGGGGGGGCAGACACCGGGGAGCTGTTTTTT.

This chain links TRBV24-1 with TRBJ2-5; 7 bases map to TRBD1. The CDR3 is made up of 15 amino acids. Looked up from germline, CDR1 is KGHDR and CDR2 is SFDVKD. J was trimmed by 1 base and V by 4 bases; bases with no gene match: 5. The CDR3 DNA sequence: TGTGCCACCAGTGACCCTGGGACAGCCCAAGAGACCCAGTACTTC. Translation: CATSDPGTAQETQYF.

The chain carries TRBV10-3 and TRBJ1-2; 7 bases fit TRBD1. CDR3 length equals 15 residues. The germline gives CDR1 ENHRY, CDR2 SYGVKD. V lost 0 bases, J lost 8 bases, and 9 bases stayed unmatched. CDR3 in DNA: TGTGCCATCAGTGAGTCAATAGGGACAGTTCGCGGCTACACCTTC. Its translation is CAISESIGTVRGYTF.

Here the CDR3 DNA reads TGTGCCAGCAGCCAAGGGACAAGGTTGAGGGAAAAACTGTTTTTT. Translated, it gives CASSQGTRLREKLFF. V usage is TRBV14 and J usage is TRBJ1-4; D perhaps matches TRBD1 (5 bases). From germline, CDR1 is SGHDN and CDR2 FVKESK. The CDR3 runs 15 residues. V lost 1 base and J 8 bases, leaving 14 bases between the germline ends.

The chain links TRBV3-1 (or the pseudogene TRBV3-2) to TRBJ2-3; D might be TRBD2 (6 bases). The CDR3 spans 14 residues. Germline loops: CDR1 LGHDT, CDR2 YNNKEL (reference sequence). Between the trimmed V and J ends, which lost 1 base and 1 base, there was a span of 6 bases. The CDR3 sequence is CASSQGGGTDTQYF. The CDR3 bases are TGTGCCAGCAGCCAAGGGGGGGGCACAGATACGCAGTATTTT.

The J gene is TRBJ1-1, the V gene TRBV28, with 8 bases lining up with TRBD1. This CDR3 contains 16 residues. V dropped 0 bases and J dropped 0; count of bases not matched to a gene: 3. Germline-derived CDR1 and CDR2 are MDHEN and SYDVKM. CDR3 region: CASSLWADRVNTEAFF. CDR3 DNA sequence: TGTGCCAGCAGTTTATGGGCGGACAGGGTGAACACTGAAGCTTTCTTT.

The CDR3 region is CASSQTTGGYEQFF. CDR3 DNA: TGTGCCAGCAGCCAAACAACAGGGGGCTACGAGCAGTTCTTC. This chain connects TRBV11-2 to TRBJ2-1; 9 nucleotides match TRBD1. Germline loops: CDR1 SGHAT, CDR2 FQNNGV. The CDR3 has 14 residues. The V segment lost 5 bases and the J segment 10 bases; nucleotides outside the gene matches: 9.

This chain connects TRBV6-5 to TRBJ1-2, with D possibly TRBD1 on 5 matching bases. The V gene lost 7 bases and the J gene lost 5 bases, with 14 bases spanning the gap. The CDR3 covers 13 residues. Germline V gene data show CDR1 as MNHEY and CDR2 as SVGAGI. The CDR3 sequence is CASKDRIQYGYTF. In nucleotides, the CDR3 is TGTGCCAGCAAAGACAGAATTCAGTATGGCTACACCTTC.

This clone has just a few counts. The chain has TRBV12-3 or TRBV12-4 and TRBJ1-2; the D is unclear. V lost 6 bases and J lost 8, with 10 bases in between. The CDR3 length is 11 residues. The CDR3 region has the DNA TGTGCCAGCAGCCCGGGTCGAGGCTACACCTTC. Translated: CASSPGRGYTF.